This T cell receptor (beta chain) was sequenced for a study of tumor-infiltrating lymphocytes in primary liver carcinoma (dated by TCRdb to about 2017). Broadly, across the study: Between late 2015 and March 2016, about 5 patients in China with histopathologically diagnosed primary liver carcinoma had their tumors surgically resected. Of the five patients (three men and two women, aged 30 to 69 years), four had hepatocellular carcinoma and one had combined HCC and intrahepatic cholangiocarcinoma. The five patients had tumors staged T1-T3 N0M0, with maximum diameters ranging from roughly 4.2 to 10 cm. Roughly 3.65 to 7.13 million productive TCRbeta reads were obtained per sample, and no significant difference in read depth was found between tissue types. The study combined TCRbeta repertoire sequencing, expression microarrays and whole-exome sequencing across five regions of each liver tumor, with adjacent normal tissue and blood. A total of 35 or so specimens from 5 patients, comprising approximately 25 tumor regions, 5 adjacent noncancerous liver tissues and 5 peripheral blood samples, were covered by TCRbeta repertoire sequencing. High reproducibility was observed for the technical replicate repertoires, with mean shared-clone rates approximately 0.92 and correlation coefficients above 0.95. On the study overall, not on this receptor specifically: Comparison of CD4+ and CD8+ T cell repertoires was precluded by the use of bulk unsorted samples. Compared with blood, tumors had a significantly larger share of the repertoire taken up by the top 250 clones (p = 0.039). The study included only four to six patients, and the authors note findings should be validated in a larger study. Only the TCR beta chain was sequenced, so true repertoire diversity is likely underestimated because unpaired alpha chains were not captured. Consistent with antigen-driven expansion, pairs of tumor regions showed higher repertoire overlap (mean around 36%) than either tumor-adjacent pairs (approximately 17%) or tumor-blood pairs (roughly 14%).

Using a constant-region primer and ProtoScript II reverse transcriptase, TCRbeta-specific cDNA was reverse-transcribed from about 460 ng total RNA. Three nested multiplex PCR rounds, following a slightly modified ARM-PCR procedure, were used to build the TCRbeta libraries. The first two PCR rounds used multiplex TRBV1-TRBV30 forward primers with a Cbeta reverse primer, each for 10 cycles. Sample barcodes and Illumina adapters were added in a final 25-cycle PCR with Deep VentR polymerase. Before sequencing, amplicons of 200-500 bp were purified from gel using a QIAquick gel extraction kit. The TCRbeta amplicons were sequenced with 250-bp paired-end reads on an Illumina HiSeq 2500. The original pipeline was this. Trimmomatic v0.33 was used to quality-trim the reads, and FLASH v1.2.11 was used to merge paired reads so that full CDR3 sequences could be recovered. MiGEC v1.2.1b assigned V, D and J germline segments to the rearranged TCRbeta sequences. Clonotype statistics and Shannon-Wiener diversity indices were computed with VDJtools v1.0.0. To cut down on sampling bias, every analysis after diversity analysis relied on just the 250 most abundant clonotypes from each sample. Through fastp at Q25 and MiXCR, TCRdb rebuilt clones from the public reads, retaining in-frame beta chains. Under each unique CDR3 protein, matching rows form one entry showing the most common genes and DNA. These V and J calls rely on TCRdb rather than the paper's analysis. Present in this sample are fewer than 400,000 distinct CDR3 sequences, 55% to 65% of which were seen just once. In total, the top ten clones hold approximately 9% of the sample.

For this clonotype: Which antigen it targets is not known. This sequence may be a read error, since a much larger clone differs from it by one base.

CDR1 and CDR2, per the germline V gene, are MNHNS and SASEGT. The CDR3 runs 13 residues from the cysteine to the phenylalanine. This entry keeps only the CDR3 DNA: 39 bases, framed from base 1. Blood RNA was extracted from unsorted whole blood with TRIzol reagent; germline DNA came from the DNeasy Blood & Tissue kit. At the time of sampling, the patients had chronic HBV infection and had not received any treatment. Before surgery, approximately 4.3 milliliters of peripheral blood were drawn into K2EDTA tubes. The sequence was obtained from a man aged 35-49 years with primary liver carcinoma and hepatitis B virus infection. The sample was peripheral blood. The sequence joins TRBV6-1 to TRBJ2-7, with 12 middle bases fitting TRBD1. The CDR3 loop reads CTAGDRGPYEQYF. The nucleotide sequence is TGTACCGCCGGGGACAGGGGGCCCTACGAGCAGTACTTC.